Given below is one T cell receptor (beta chain) in context. TCRdb re-called the RT-PCR reads through MiXCR, storing one row per CDR3 protein. The sample holds about 700,000 distinct CDR3 sequences; 14% are singletons and the top ten take roughly 4%. CDR1 and CDR2 from the germline V gene are DFQATT and SNEGSKA (reference sequence). J gave up 2 bases and V 0 bases, and 6 bases lay outside the gene matches. CDR3 length: 16 residues. Sequenced material: memory CD4+ T cells from blood. This clonotype originated in a female donor in good health, serving as a healthy control. The chain recombines TRBV20-1 with TRBJ2-1, with 8 nucleotides matching TRBD2. CDR3 sequence (DNA): TGCAGTGCTAGAGATCGTATCGGGAGGGCCTACAATGAGCAGTTCTTC. Protein sequence: CSARDRIGRAYNEQFF.